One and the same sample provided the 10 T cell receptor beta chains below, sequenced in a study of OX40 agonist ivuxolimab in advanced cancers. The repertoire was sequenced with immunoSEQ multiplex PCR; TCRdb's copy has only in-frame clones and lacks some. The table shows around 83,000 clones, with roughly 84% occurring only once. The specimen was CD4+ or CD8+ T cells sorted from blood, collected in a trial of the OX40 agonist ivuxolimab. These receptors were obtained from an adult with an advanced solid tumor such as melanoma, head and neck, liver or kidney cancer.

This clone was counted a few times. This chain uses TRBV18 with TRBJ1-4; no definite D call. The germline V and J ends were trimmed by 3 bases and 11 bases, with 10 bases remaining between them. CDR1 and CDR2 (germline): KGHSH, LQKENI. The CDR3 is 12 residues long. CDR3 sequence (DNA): TGTGCCAGCTCACCGAGCGGGGATAAACTGTTTTTT. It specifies CASSPSGDKLFF.

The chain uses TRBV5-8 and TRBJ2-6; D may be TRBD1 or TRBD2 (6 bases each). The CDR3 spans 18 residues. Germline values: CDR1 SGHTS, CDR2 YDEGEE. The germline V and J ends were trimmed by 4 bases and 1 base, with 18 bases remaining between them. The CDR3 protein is CASSPQVGGGSGANVLTF. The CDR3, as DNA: TGTGCCAGCAGCCCGCAAGTGGGGGGCGGATCTGGGGCCAACGTCCTGACTTTC.

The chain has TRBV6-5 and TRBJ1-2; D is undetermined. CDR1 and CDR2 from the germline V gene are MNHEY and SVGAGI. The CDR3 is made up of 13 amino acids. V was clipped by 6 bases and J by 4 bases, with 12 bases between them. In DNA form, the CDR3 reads TGTGCCAGCAGCAAAGATCCCGCCTATGGCTACACCTTC. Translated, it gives CASSKDPAYGYTF.

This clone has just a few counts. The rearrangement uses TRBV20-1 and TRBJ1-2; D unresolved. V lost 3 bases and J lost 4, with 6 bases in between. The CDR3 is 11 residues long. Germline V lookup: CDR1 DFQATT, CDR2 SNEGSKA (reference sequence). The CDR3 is CSASSSYGYTF. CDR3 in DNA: TGCAGTGCTAGCAGTTCCTATGGCTACACCTTC.

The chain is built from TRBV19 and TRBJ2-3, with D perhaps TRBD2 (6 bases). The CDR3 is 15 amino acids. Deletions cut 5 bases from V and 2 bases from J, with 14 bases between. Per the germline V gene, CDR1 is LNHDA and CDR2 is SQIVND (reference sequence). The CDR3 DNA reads TGTGCCAGTAGTGACCGACTAGGGAACACAGATACGCAGTATTTT. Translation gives CASSDRLGNTDTQYF.

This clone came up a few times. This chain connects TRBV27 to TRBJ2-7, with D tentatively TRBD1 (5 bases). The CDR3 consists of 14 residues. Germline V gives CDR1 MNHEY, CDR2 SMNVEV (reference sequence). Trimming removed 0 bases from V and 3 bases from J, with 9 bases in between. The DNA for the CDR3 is TGTGCCAGCAGTTTATCGAGGCAGGGCTACGAGCAGTACTTC. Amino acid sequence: CASSLSRQGYEQYF.

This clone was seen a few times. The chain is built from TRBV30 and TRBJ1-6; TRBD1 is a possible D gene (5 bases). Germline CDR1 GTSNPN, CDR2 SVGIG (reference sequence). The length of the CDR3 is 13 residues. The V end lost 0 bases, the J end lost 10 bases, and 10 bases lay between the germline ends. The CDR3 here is CAWSVWGNSPLHF. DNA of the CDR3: TGTGCCTGGAGTGTATGGGGGAACTCACCCCTCCACTTT. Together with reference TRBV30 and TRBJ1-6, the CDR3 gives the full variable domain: SQTIHQWPATLVQPVGSPLSLECTVEGTSNPNLYWYRQAAGRGLQLLFYSVGIGQISSEVPQNLSASRPQDRQFILSSKKLLLSDSGFYLCAWSVWGNSPLHFGNGTRLTVT.

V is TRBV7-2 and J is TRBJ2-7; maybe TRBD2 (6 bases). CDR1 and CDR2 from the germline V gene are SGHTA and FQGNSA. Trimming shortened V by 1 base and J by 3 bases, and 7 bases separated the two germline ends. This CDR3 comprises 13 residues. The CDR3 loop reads CASSLGLDYEQYF. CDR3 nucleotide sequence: TGTGCCAGCAGCTTAGGACTAGACTACGAGCAGTACTTC.

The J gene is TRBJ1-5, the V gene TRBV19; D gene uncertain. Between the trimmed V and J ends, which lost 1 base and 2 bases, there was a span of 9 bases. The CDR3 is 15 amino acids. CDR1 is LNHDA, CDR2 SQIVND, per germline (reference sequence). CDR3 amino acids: CASSIGSRGNQPQHF. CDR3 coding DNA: TGTGCCAGTAGTATAGGCAGCCGGGGCAATCAGCCCCAGCATTTT.

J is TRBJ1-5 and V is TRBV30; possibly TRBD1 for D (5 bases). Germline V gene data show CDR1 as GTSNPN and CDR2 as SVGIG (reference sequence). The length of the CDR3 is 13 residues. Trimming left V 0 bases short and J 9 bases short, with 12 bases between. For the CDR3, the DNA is TGTGCCTGGAGTGTCTTGAGGGGAGGGCCCCAGCATTTT. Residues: CAWSVLRGGPQHF.